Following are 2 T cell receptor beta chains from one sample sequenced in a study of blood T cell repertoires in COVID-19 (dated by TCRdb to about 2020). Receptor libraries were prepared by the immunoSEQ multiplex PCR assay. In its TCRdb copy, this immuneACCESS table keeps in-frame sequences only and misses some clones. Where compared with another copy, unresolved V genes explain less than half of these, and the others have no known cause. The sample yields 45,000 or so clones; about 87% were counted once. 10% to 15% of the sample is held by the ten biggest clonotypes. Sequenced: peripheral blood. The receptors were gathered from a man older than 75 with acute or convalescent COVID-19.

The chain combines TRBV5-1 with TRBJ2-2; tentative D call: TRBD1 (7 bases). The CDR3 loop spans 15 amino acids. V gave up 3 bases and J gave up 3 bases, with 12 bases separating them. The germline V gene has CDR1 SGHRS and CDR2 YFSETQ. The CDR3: CASSSGGLDTGELFF. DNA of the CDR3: TGCGCCAGCAGCTCAGGGGGGTTGGACACCGGGGAGCTGTTTTTT.

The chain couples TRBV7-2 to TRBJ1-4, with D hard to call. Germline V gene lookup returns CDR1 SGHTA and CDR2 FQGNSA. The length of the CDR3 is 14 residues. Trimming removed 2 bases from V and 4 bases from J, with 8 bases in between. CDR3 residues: CASSLSSGNEKLFF. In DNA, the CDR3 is TGTGCCAGCAGCTTAAGTAGCGGTAATGAAAAACTGTTTTTT.